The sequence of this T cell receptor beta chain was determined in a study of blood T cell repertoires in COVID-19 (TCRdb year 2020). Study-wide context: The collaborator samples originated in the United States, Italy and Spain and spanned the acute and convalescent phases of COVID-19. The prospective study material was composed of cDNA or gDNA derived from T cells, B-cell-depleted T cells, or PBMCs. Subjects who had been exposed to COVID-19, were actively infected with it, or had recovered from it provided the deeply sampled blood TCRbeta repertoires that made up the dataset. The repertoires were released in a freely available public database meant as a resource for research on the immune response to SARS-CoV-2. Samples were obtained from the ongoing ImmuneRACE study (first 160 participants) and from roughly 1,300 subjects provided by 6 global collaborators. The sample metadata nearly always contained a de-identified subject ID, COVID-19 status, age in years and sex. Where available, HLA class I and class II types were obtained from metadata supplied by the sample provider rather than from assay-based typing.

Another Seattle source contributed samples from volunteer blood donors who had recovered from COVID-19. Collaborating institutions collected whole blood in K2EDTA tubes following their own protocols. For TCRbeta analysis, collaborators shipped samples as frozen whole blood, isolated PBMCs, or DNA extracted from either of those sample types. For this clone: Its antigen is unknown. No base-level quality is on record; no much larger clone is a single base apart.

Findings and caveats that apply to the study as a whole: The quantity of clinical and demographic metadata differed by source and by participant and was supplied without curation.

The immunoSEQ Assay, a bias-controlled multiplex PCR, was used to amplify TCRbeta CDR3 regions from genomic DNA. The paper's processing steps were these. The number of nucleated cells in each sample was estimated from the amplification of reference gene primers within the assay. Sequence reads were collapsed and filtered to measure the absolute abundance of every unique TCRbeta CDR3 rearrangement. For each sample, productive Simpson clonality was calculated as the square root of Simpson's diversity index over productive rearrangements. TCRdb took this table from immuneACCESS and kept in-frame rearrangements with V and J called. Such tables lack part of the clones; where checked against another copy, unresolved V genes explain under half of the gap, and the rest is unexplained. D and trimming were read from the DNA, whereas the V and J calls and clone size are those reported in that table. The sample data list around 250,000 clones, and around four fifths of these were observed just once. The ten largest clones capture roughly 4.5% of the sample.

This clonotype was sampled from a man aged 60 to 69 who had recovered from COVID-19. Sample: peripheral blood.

The CDR3 sequence is CASSLVARQRGYTF. The bases read TGTGCCAGCAGCTTAGTGGCCCGCCAGAGGGGCTACACCTTC. Recombination joined TRBV11-2 with TRBJ1-2; the D gene lacks a confident call. Between the V and J ends, shortened by 1 base and 8 bases respectively, the junction contains 14 bases. Inclusive of the bounding cysteine and phenylalanine, the CDR3 is 14 residues long. The kept DNA is CDR3 alone, 42 bases in frame from the first base. Looking up the germline V gene yields CDR1 SGHAT and CDR2 FQNNGV.